One and the same sample provided the 27 T cell receptor beta chains below, sequenced in a study of T cells in Graves' hyperthyroidism and ophthalmopathy. Amplified TCR beta CDR3 regions derived from RNA transcripts. An initial round of RT-PCR targeting the TCR CDR3 relied on the HTBI primer set. TCRdb passed the multiplex PCR reads through MiXCR, listing each CDR3 protein once. The sample shows 600,000 to 700,000 distinct CDR3 sequences, roughly 14% of them seen only once. The source material was blood. The source of these receptors is a woman in her 40s with Graves' ophthalmopathy.

Ten or more counts support this clonotype. The rearrangement joins TRBV7-8 to TRBJ2-7; 11 bases align to TRBD2. Germline CDR1 is SGHVS and CDR2 is FQNEAQ. V gave up 5 bases and J gave up 4 bases; unmatched junction bases: 10. The CDR3 consists of 16 residues. The CDR3 region is CASSRSTSGSLYEQYF. DNA for the CDR3: TGTGCCAGCAGCCGAAGTACTAGCGGGAGTCTTTACGAGCAGTACTTC. The entire variable domain, with the rest obtained from reference TRBV7-8 and TRBJ2-7, is as follows: GAGVSQSPRYKVAKRGQDVALRCDPISGHVSLFWYQQALGQGPEFLTYFQNEAQLDKSGLPSDRFFAERPEGSVSTLKIQRTQQEDSAVYLCASSRSTSGSLYEQYFGPGTRLTVT.

This clonotype was seen repeatedly, ten times or more. The chain joins TRBV28 to TRBJ2-7; D may be TRBD1 or TRBD2 (6 bases each). Trimming stripped 7 bases from V and 2 bases from J, with 15 bases between. The CDR3 has 14 residues. Germline CDR1 is MDHEN and CDR2 is SYDVKM. CDR3 sequence: CASTKGGFTYEQYF. The CDR3 nucleotides read TGTGCCAGCACTAAGGGGGGATTCACCTACGAGCAGTACTTC.

This clonotype was seen a few times. The rearrangement uses TRBV20-1 and TRBJ2-7; 8 nucleotides align to TRBD1. The germline V gene has CDR1 DFQATT and CDR2 SNEGSKA (reference sequence). The V and J ends lost 0 bases and 2 bases, in that order; junction bases with no gene match: 6. CDR3 length: 15 amino acids. The CDR3 here is CSARDIGQGTYEQYF. DNA for the CDR3: TGCAGTGCTAGAGATATAGGACAGGGTACCTACGAGCAGTACTTC.

This clonotype has a count of ten or more. V is TRBV15 and J is TRBJ2-7, with a possible D match to TRBD2 (6 bases). Trimming took 0 bases from V and 5 from J, leaving 14 bases between them. Germline-derived CDR1 and CDR2 are LNHNV and YYDKDF (reference sequence). This CDR3 has 15 residues. CDR3 region: CATSRDGIWGDEQYF. The CDR3 region has the DNA TGTGCCACCAGCAGAGACGGGATTTGGGGGGACGAGCAGTACTTC. Looking up the rest from reference TRBV15 and TRBJ2-7 gives the full variable domain: DAMVIQNPRYQVTQFGKPVTLSCSQTLNHNVMYWYQQKSSQAPKLLFHYYDKDFNNEADTPDNFQSRRPNTSFCFLDIRSPGLGDTAMYLCATSRDGIWGDEQYFGPGTRLTVT.

This clonotype was observed many times. An end of the junction differs from the germline gene, which may be a read error. The chain joins TRBV29-1 to TRBJ2-1; D might be TRBD1 (6 bases). Germline V gives CDR1 SQVTM, CDR2 ANQGSEA. The CDR3 totals 13 residues. Written as DNA, the CDR3 is TGCAGCGTTGACAGGGGCTTAATGAATGAGCAGCTCTTC. This translates into CSVDRGLMNEQLF.

The table lists this clonotype with a few counts. The J gene is TRBJ2-1, the V gene TRBV28; possibly TRBD1 for D (6 bases). Between the trimmed V and J ends, which lost 6 bases and 8 bases, there was a span of 20 bases. The CDR3 covers 15 residues. Germline CDR1 is MDHEN and CDR2 is SYDVKM. CDR3 amino acids: CASSRGGVTGDEQFF. CDR3 nucleotide sequence: TGTGCCAGCAGCCGAGGGGGTGTCACGGGCGATGAGCAGTTCTTC.

At least ten counts were recorded for this clonotype. The chain uses TRBV20-1 and TRBJ2-7, with 13 bases that match TRBD2. Losses at the gene ends were 6 bases for V and 13 bases for J; bases not matched to a gene: 12. The CDR3 consists of 13 residues. Germline V gene sequence: CDR1 DFQATT, CDR2 SNEGSKA (reference sequence). DNA for the CDR3: TGCAGTGCCCAAGGACTAGCGGGAGAAGGGGTCTACTTC. Its translation is CSAQGLAGEGVYF.

This clonotype was detected ten times or more. V usage is TRBV6-1 and J usage is TRBJ1-4; D perhaps matches TRBD1 (5 bases). With 6 bases removed from V and 8 bases from J, the gap between germline ends came to 19 bases. This CDR3 has 15 amino acids. Germline V gene sequence: CDR1 MNHNS, CDR2 SASEGT. The CDR3 coding sequence is TGTGCCAGCAGCTCCCCCGGGACGGCGAGCGAAAAACTGTTTTTT. Protein product: CASSSPGTASEKLFF.

There are many counts of this clonotype. The chain couples TRBV30 to TRBJ1-3; D is ambiguous. The germline V gene encodes CDR1 GTSNPN and CDR2 SVGIG (reference sequence). Trimming removed 2 bases from V and 1 base from J, with 3 bases in between. The CDR3 is 12 amino acids. Written as DNA, the CDR3 is TGTGCCTGGAGTCCATCTGGAAACACCATATATTTT. Protein: CAWSPSGNTIYF. The full variable domain, in which reference TRBV30 and TRBJ1-3 provide the parts outside the CDR3, is SQTIHQWPATLVQPVGSPLSLECTVEGTSNPNLYWYRQAAGRGLQLLFYSVGIGQISSEVPQNLSASRPQDRQFILSSKKLLLSDSGFYLCAWSPSGNTIYFGEGSWLTVV.

This clonotype was observed a few times. Here the CDR3 DNA reads TGTGCCAGCAAAGACAGTAGGGGCACAGATACGCAGTATTTT. This sequence encodes CASKDSRGTDTQYF. The gene calls are TRBV5-5 and TRBJ2-3, with a weak D call TRBD1 (5 bases). Trimming removed 6 bases from V and 1 base from J, with 12 bases in between. The CDR3 is made up of 14 amino acids. Germline values: CDR1 SGHKS, CDR2 YYEKEE (reference sequence).

This clonotype was counted between two and nine times. The chain recombines TRBV30 with TRBJ2-7; 7 bases are a match to TRBD2. The CDR3 covers 11 residues. Trimming at V came to 8 bases and at J to 3 bases, leaving 4 bases not matched to a gene. The V gene's germline CDR1 is GTSNPN and CDR2 SVGIG (reference sequence). DNA for the CDR3: TGTGCCGGAGGACTAGTCTACGAGCAGTACTTC. The encoded protein is CAGGLVYEQYF.

This chain links TRBV3-1 with TRBJ1-6, with 11 nucleotides matching TRBD1. V dropped 4 bases and J dropped 14; count of bases not matched to a gene: 7. The CDR3 is 14 residues long. CDR1 LGHDT and CDR2 YNNKEL come from the germline V gene (reference sequence). The DNA of the CDR3 is TGTGCCAGCAGCCGCGGACAGGGGGCTGGATCCCTCCACTTT. Amino acids: CASSRGQGAGSLHF.

This clonotype was counted many times. The V and J genes are TRBV11-2 and TRBJ2-6; tentatively, D is TRBD1 (5 bases). The V end was cut by 5 bases, the J end by 2 bases, with 22 bases between. CDR1 SGHAT and CDR2 FQNNGV come from the germline V gene. The CDR3 is 19 amino acids. Here the CDR3 reads CASSRIPRTRQTGANVLTF. The DNA of the CDR3 is TGTGCCAGCAGCCGAATACCTCGGACACGACAAACTGGGGCCAACGTCCTGACTTTC.

This clonotype showed up many times. This chain uses TRBV6-5 with TRBJ2-5; TRBD1 is a possible D gene (6 bases). Germline CDR1 and CDR2: MNHEY and SVGAGI. V dropped 6 bases and J dropped 3 bases, with 14 bases sitting between them. The CDR3 sequence is 14 residues long. For the CDR3, the DNA is TGTGCCAGCAGCCCAAGGGGGTGGGAAGAGACCCAGTACTTC. This gives the protein CASSPRGWEETQYF.

In this sample, this clonotype turned up many times. V is TRBV19 and J is TRBJ2-4; TRBD2 matches 7 bases. The CDR3 sequence is 15 residues long. The germline V gene has CDR1 LNHDA and CDR2 SQIVND (reference sequence). Losses at the gene ends were 8 bases for V and 4 bases for J; bases not matched to a gene: 11. This CDR3 is CASRGAGTEKNIQYF. The CDR3 DNA reads TGTGCCAGTCGAGGAGCGGGAACAGAGAAAAACATTCAGTACTTC.

The genes are TRBV25-1 and TRBJ2-7, with 13 bases aligning to TRBD2. The CDR3 length is 17 residues. The V gene's germline CDR1 is MGHDK and CDR2 SYGVNS. V dropped 3 bases and J dropped 5; count of bases not matched to a gene: 10. The CDR3 is CASSDTSGRAGWDEQYF. For the CDR3, the DNA is TGTGCCAGCAGTGATACTAGCGGGAGGGCCGGGTGGGACGAGCAGTACTTC.

This clonotype was found a few times. This sequence joins TRBV18 and TRBJ2-5; D remains unclear. The germline CDR1 and CDR2 sequences are KGHSH and LQKENI. V was pared by 3 bases and J by 3 bases, with 8 bases between. This CDR3 has 13 amino acids. DNA of the CDR3: TGTGCCAGCTCACCCACCCTGGAAGAGACCCAGTACTTC. This encodes CASSPTLEETQYF.

In its sample, this clonotype was seen a few times. This chain links TRBV7-2 with TRBJ2-3, with no clear D. V was trimmed by 4 bases and J by 2 bases, leaving 10 bases between them. The V gene's germline CDR1 is SGHTA and CDR2 FQGNSA. This CDR3 is built from 14 residues. The CDR3 loop is CASSSLEYTDTQYF. DNA of the CDR3: TGTGCCAGCAGCTCTTTAGAGTACACAGATACGCAGTATTTT.

This clonotype came up many times. The V gene is TRBV20-1, the J gene TRBJ1-2; D uncertain. Trimming took 0 bases from V and 3 from J, leaving 14 bases between them. The germline V gene has CDR1 DFQATT and CDR2 SNEGSKA (reference sequence). The CDR3 is made up of 15 amino acids. The CDR3 region has the DNA TGCAGTGCTAGAGATTTCGGGAGAGGAGACTATGGCTACACCTTC. The encoded protein is CSARDFGRGDYGYTF.

The rearrangement uses TRBV4-1 and TRBJ1-2, with unresolved D. Deletions cut 1 base from V and 2 bases from J, with 8 bases between. The CDR3 loop spans 14 amino acids. Germline CDR1 is MGHRA and CDR2 is YSYEKL. CDR3 nucleotides: TGCGCCAGCAGCCAAGTCTCAGAGAACTATGGCTACACCTTC. It specifies CASSQVSENYGYTF.

This clonotype was picked up a small number of times. The V call is TRBV29-1, the J call TRBJ1-1; D gene uncertain. The germline V gene encodes CDR1 SQVTM and CDR2 ANQGSEA. Trimming cost V 5 bases and J 5 bases, with 15 bases left between them. The CDR3 has 13 amino acids. In DNA form, the CDR3 reads TGCAGCGTTCAAGTGAGCGGTGGGACTGAAGCTTTCTTT. Its protein is CSVQVSGGTEAFF.

This clonotype occurred many times. The chain employs TRBV25-1 and TRBJ2-3, with unresolved D. The CDR3 has 16 amino acids. Germline CDR1 and CDR2: MGHDK and SYGVNS. The V gene lost 1 base and the J gene lost 0 bases, with 11 bases spanning the gap. CDR3 sequence (DNA): TGTGCCAGCAGTGAATTGGGTAACGCTAGCACAGATACGCAGTATTTT. It yields the protein CASSELGNASTDTQYF.

The sample holds many counts of this clonotype. This sequence joins TRBV5-1 and TRBJ2-7; D unclear. The V and J ends lost 0 bases and 7 bases respectively, with 17 bases between them. The CDR3 is 15 amino acids. Germline CDR1 reads SGHRS; CDR2 reads YFSETQ. The CDR3 loop is CASSLDPTMPREQYF. The CDR3 DNA reads TGCGCCAGCAGCTTGGACCCAACTATGCCCCGGGAGCAGTACTTC. Filled out from reference TRBV5-1 and TRBJ2-7, the complete variable domain reads KAGVTQTPRYLIKTRGQQVTLSCSPISGHRSVSWYQQTPGQGLQFLFEYFSETQRNKGNFPGRFSGRQFSNSRSEMNVSTLELGDSALYLCASSLDPTMPREQYFGPGTRLTVT.

This clonotype was observed at least ten times. The gene calls are TRBV28 and TRBJ1-1; D unclear. Germline V gives CDR1 MDHEN, CDR2 SYDVKM. Trimming took off 6 bases at V and 10 bases at J, with 15 bases between the two ends. The length of the CDR3 is 12 residues. The DNA of the CDR3 is TGTGCCAGCAGCCGAGGGAGGTTCGGAGCTTTCTTT. Encoded protein: CASSRGRFGAFF.

In its sample, this clonotype was seen many times. The rearrangement joins TRBV7-9 to TRBJ2-4, with D unclear. Germline lookup yields CDR1 SEHNR and CDR2 FQNEAQ (reference sequence). The CDR3 has 14 amino acids. V dropped 1 base and J dropped 0 bases, with 4 bases sitting between them. Written as DNA, the CDR3 is TGTGCCAGCAGCTTAGATATAGCCAAAAACATTCAGTACTTC. Residues: CASSLDIAKNIQYF.

The chain employs TRBV6-5 and TRBJ1-1; 11 bases match TRBD1. The CDR3 extends over 14 amino acids. Germline-derived CDR1 and CDR2 are MNHEY and SVGAGI. Germline trimming cut 2 bases from V and 5 bases from J; bases unmatched to any gene: 1. CDR3: CASSYGQGATEAFF. The CDR3 DNA reads as TGTGCCAGCAGTTACGGACAGGGGGCAACTGAAGCTTTCTTT.

The gene calls are TRBV12-3 or TRBV12-4 and TRBJ2-3; D is possibly TRBD2 (6 bases). The CDR3 is made up of 15 amino acids. The ends were cut back, 8 bases at V and 7 bases at J, with 22 bases in the middle. CDR3 region: CASRESDLASYTQYF. The CDR3 nucleotides are TGTGCCAGCCGCGAATCGGACCTAGCGTCTTATACGCAGTATTTT.